Sequencing of this T cell receptor beta chain was carried out in a study of cytomegalovirus exposure and HLA in healthy donors. Everyone who donated was a healthy bone marrow donor. Donors likely had unrecorded immune exposures despite being nominally healthy when sampled. This clone was seen at least ten times. The antigen is not known. The CDR3 is 16 amino acids. In germline, CDR1 is LNHDA, CDR2 SQIVND (reference sequence). Trimming cost V 4 bases and J 3 bases; bases outside gene matches: 7. Findings of the study overall: Most observed TCR sequences were rare, whereas some public TCRs were detected in many donors.

It was with 60 Vbeta and 13 Jbeta primers that the PCR ran. Clones were sequenced by immunoSEQ multiplex PCR, and TCRdb holds only the in-frame ones, with some missing. The sample carries approximately 120,000 clones, roughly a tenth recorded once. This rearrangement joins TRBV19 to TRBJ2-1, with 9 bases aligning to TRBD1. The sample taken for sequencing was PBMCs. The TCR comes from a woman in her late teens or twenties in good health and CMV-seropositive. The DNA for the CDR3 is TGTGCCAGTAGTAGCCAGGACAGGGGAAACTACAATGAGCAGTTCTTC. Protein: CASSSQDRGNYNEQFF.